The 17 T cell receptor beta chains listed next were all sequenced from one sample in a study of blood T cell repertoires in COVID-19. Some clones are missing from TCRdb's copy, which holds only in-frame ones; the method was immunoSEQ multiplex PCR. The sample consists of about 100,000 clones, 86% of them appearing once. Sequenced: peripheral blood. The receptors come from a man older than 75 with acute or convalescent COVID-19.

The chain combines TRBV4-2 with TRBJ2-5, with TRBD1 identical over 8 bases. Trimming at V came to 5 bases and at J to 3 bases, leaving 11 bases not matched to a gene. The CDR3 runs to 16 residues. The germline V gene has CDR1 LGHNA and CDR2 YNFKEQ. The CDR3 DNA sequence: TGTGCCAGCAGCTCCTCGACAGGGGTCGGGGAAGAGACCCAGTACTTC. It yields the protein CASSSSTGVGEETQYF.

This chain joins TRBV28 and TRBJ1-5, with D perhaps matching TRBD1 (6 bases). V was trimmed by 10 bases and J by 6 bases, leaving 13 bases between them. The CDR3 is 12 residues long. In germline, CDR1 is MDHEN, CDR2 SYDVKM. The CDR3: CATNQGSQPQHF. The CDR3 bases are TGTGCCACAAATCAGGGGAGTCAGCCCCAGCATTTT. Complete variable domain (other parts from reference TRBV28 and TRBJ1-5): DVKVTQSSRYLVKRTGEKVFLECVQDMDHENMFWYRQDPGLGLRLIYFSYDVKMKEKGDIPEGYSVSREKKERFSLILESASTNQTSMYLCATNQGSQPQHFGDGTRLSIL.

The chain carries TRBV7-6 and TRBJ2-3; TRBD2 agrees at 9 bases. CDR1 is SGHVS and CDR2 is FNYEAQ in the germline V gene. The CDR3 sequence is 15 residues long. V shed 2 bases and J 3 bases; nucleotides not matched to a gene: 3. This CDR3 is CASSLFSGRTDTQYF. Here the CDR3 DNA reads TGTGCCAGCAGCTTATTTAGCGGGAGAACAGATACGCAGTATTTT.

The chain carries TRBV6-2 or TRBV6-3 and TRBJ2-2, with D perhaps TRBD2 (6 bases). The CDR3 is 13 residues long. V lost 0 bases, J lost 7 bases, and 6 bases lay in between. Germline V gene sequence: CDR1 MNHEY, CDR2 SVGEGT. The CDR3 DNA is TGTGCCAGCAGTTACTCGGGGGGCGGGGAGCTGTTTTTT. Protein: CASSYSGGGELFF.

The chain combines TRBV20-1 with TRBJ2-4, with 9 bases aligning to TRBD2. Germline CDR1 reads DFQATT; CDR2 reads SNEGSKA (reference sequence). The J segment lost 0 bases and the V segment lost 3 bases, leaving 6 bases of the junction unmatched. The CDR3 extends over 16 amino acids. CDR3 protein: CSASLAGSAAKNIQYF. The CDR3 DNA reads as TGCAGTGCTAGTCTAGCGGGAAGTGCAGCCAAAAACATTCAGTACTTC.

The CDR3 DNA sequence: TGTGCCAGCAGTGCATCAGGAGGACAGAACTTGAACACTGAAGCTTTCTTT. It translates to CASSASGGQNLNTEAFF. This chain links TRBV6-1 with TRBJ1-1, with D possibly matching TRBD1 (6 bases). The CDR3 sequence is 17 residues long. CDR1 MNHNS and CDR2 SASEGT come from the germline V gene. V shed 4 bases and J shed 0 bases, with 18 bases lying between them.

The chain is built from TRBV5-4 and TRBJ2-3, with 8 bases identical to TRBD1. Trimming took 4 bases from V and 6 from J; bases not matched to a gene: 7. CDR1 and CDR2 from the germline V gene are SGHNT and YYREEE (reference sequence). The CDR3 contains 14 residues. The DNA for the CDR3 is TGTGCCAGCAGCCCTGGACAGGGTAGGGATACGCAGTATTTT. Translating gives CASSPGQGRDTQYF.

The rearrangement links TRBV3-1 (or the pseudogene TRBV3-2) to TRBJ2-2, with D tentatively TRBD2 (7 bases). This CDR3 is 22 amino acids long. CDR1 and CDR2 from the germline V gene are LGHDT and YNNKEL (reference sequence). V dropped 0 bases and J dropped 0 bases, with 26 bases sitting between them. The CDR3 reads CASSQDRQEQGGALPNTGELFF. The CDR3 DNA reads TGTGCCAGCAGCCAAGATCGACAAGAACAGGGAGGGGCCCTACCGAACACCGGGGAGCTGTTTTTT.

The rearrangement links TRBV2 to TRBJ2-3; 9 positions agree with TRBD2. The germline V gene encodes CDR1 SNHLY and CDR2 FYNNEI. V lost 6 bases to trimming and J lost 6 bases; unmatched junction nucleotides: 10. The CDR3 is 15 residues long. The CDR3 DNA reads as TGTGCCAGCAGCGCATCGGGGGCGGGAGGGGATACGCAGTATTTT. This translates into CASSASGAGGDTQYF.

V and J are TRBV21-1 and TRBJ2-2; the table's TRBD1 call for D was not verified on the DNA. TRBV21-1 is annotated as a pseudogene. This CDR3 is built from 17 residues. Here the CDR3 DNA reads TGTGCCAGCAGCAAAGGGGGTAAGGGGGCTAACACCGGGGAGCTGTTTTTT. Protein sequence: CASSKGGKGANTGELFF.

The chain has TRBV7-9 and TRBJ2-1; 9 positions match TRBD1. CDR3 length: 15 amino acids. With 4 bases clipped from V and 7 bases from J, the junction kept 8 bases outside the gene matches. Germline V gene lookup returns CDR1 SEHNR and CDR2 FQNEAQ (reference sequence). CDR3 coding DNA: TGTGCCAGCAGCTCTTTCGGGACAGGGCCGAATGAGCAGTTCTTC. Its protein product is CASSSFGTGPNEQFF.

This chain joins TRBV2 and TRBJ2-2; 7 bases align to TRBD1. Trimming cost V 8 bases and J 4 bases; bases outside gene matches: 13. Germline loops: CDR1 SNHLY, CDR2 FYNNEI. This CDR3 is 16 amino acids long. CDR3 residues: CASRPGQGVGTGELFF. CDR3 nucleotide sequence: TGTGCCAGCCGGCCCGGGCAGGGGGTTGGCACCGGGGAGCTGTTTTTT. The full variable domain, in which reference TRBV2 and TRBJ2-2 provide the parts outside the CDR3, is EPEVTQTPSHQVTQMGQEVILRCVPISNHLYFYWYRQILGQKVEFLVSFYNNEISEKSEIFDDQFSVERPDGSNFTLKIRSTKLEDSAMYFCASRPGQGVGTGELFFGEGSRLTVL.

DNA for the CDR3: TGTGCCAGCAGTTACGGACTAGCGGGAGAAAGAACCGGGGAGCTGTTTTTT. It codes for CASSYGLAGERTGELFF. V is TRBV6-2 or TRBV6-3 and J is TRBJ2-2, with 13 bases that match TRBD2. Looked up from germline, CDR1 is MNHEY and CDR2 is SVGEGT. V dropped 2 bases and J dropped 5; count of bases not matched to a gene: 5. The length of the CDR3 is 17 residues.

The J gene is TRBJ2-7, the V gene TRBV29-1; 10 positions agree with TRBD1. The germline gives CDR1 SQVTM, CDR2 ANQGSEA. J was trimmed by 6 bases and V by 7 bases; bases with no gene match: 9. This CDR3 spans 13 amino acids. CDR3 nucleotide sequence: TGCAGCGCTGCCGGGACAGGGGTTCTCGAGCAGTACTTC. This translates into CSAAGTGVLEQYF.

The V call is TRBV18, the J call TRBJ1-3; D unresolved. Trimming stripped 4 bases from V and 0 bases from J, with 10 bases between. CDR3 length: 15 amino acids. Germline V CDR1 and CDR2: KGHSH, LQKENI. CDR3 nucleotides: TGTGCCAGCTCACTCGACGGGTTCTCTGGAAACACCATATATTTT. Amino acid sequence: CASSLDGFSGNTIYF. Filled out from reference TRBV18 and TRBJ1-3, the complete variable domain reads NAGVMQNPRHLVRRRGQEARLRCSPMKGHSHVYWYRQLPEEGLKFMVYLQKENIIDESGMPKERFSAEFPKEGPSILRIQQVVRGDSAAYFCASSLDGFSGNTIYFGEGSWLTVV.

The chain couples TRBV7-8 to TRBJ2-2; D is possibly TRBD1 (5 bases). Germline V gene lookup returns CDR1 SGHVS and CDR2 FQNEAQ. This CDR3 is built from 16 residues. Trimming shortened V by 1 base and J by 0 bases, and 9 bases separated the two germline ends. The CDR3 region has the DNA TGTGCCAGCAGCTTAGGGCACAGGTCGAACACCGGGGAGCTGTTTTTT. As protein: CASSLGHRSNTGELFF. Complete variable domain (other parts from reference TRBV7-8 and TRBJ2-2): GAGVSQSPRYKVAKRGQDVALRCDPISGHVSLFWYQQALGQGPEFLTYFQNEAQLDKSGLPSDRFFAERPEGSVSTLKIQRTQQEDSAVYLCASSLGHRSNTGELFFGEGSRLTVL.

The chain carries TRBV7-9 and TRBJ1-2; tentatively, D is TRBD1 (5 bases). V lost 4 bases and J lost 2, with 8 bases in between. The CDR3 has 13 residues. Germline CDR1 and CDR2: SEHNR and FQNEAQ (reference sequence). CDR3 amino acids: CASSSGGNYGYTF. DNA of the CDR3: TGTGCCAGCAGCTCGGGGGGAAACTATGGCTACACCTTC.